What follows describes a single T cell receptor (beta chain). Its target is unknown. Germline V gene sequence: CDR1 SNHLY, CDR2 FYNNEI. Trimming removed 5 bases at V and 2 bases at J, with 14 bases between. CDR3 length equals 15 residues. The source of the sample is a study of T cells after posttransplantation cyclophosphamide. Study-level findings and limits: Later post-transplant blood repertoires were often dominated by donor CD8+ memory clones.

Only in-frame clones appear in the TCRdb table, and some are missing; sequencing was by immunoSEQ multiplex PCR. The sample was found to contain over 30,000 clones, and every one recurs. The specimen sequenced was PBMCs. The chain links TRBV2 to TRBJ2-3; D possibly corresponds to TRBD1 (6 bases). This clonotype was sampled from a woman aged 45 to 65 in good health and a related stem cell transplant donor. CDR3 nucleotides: TGTGCCAGCAGTTTCGACAGGTTGGACACAGATACGCAGTATTTT. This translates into CASSFDRLDTDTQYF.